The clone carrying this T cell receptor beta chain appeared once. The data were obtained in a study of blood T cell repertoires in COVID-19. Looking at the study overall: The analysed material was cDNA or gDNA that came from T cells, B-cell-depleted T cells, or PBMCs.

Profiling relied on immunoSEQ multiplex PCR, and the TCRdb table lists in-frame clones only, not all of them. The sample consists of about 130,000 clones, approximately 84% of them appearing once. Germline-derived CDR1 and CDR2 are SNHLY and FYNNEI. V gave up 6 bases and J gave up 7 bases; unmatched junction bases: 6. The CDR3 has 14 residues. This chain joins TRBV2 and TRBJ1-6; 7 bases line up with TRBD1. The source of this sequence is a woman younger than 45 who had recovered from COVID-19. The sample taken for sequencing was peripheral blood. The DNA of the CDR3 is TGTGCCAGCAGCTTCGGGACAGCAAATTCACCCCTCCACTTT. Translation gives CASSFGTANSPLHF.